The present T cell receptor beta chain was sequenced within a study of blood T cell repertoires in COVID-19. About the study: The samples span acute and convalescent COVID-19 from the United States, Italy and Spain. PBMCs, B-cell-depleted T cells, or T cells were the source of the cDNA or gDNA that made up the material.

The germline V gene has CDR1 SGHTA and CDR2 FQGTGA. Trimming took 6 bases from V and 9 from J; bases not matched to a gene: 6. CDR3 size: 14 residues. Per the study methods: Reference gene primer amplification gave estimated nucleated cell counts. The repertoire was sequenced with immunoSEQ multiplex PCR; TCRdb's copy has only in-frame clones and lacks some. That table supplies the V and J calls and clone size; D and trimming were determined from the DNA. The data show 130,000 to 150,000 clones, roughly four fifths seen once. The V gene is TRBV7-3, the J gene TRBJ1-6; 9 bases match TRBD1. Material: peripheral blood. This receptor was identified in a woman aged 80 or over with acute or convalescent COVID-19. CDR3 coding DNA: TGTGCCAGCAGTTCCGGGACAGGGAGTTCACCCCTCCACTTT. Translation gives CASSSGTGSSPLHF.